The rows below give T cell receptor beta chains drawn from one sample of a study of CD8+ T cells in alopecia areata. Assay: immunoSEQ multiplex PCR; the TCRdb copy retains only in-frame clones and omits some. Seen here are about 74,000 clones, 29% observed once, and the top ten hold about 15%. The input for sequencing was CD8+ T cells sorted from blood, taken at week 4, from a patient treated with tofacitinib. Source of these receptors: a human donor with alopecia areata. The CDR3 runs from the conserved cysteine through the conserved F or W. The order of the fields is V gene, J gene, CDR3 protein.

TRBV4-1,TRBJ1-1,CASSHEPGITEAFF
TRBV7-9,TRBJ1-1,CASSREDTEAFF
TRBV7-8,TRBJ2-7,CASSLHGVNEQYF
TRBV7-9,TRBJ2-5,CASSTRQQETQYF
TRBV19,TRBJ1-2,CASSTSTGIHYGYTF
TRBV4-3,TRBJ2-4,CASSQDRELIAKNIQYF
TRBV7-8,TRBJ2-7,CASSFPGQGAYEQYF
TRBV28,TRBJ2-7,CASIGLAASGEQYF
TRBV5-1,TRBJ2-7,CASSSAGGPYYEQYF
TRBV29-1,TRBJ2-1,CSVVSQECFF
TRBV5-1,TRBJ2-7,CASSLVQGPLDYEQYF
TRBV10-3,TRBJ1-1,CAISESTATEAFF
TRBV30,TRBJ2-1,CAWSFLAGGYNEQFF
TRBV30,TRBJ2-7,CAWRLQGVYEQYF
TRBV23-1,TRBJ2-7,CASSHPPEGTGHEQYF
TRBV19,TRBJ2-1,CASSILAGGFNEQFF
TRBV29-1,TRBJ1-4,CSAGVGPTTNEKLFF
TRBV11-2,TRBJ2-6,CASSPSGTESSGANVLTF
TRBV29-1,TRBJ2-5,CSVEREEETQYF
TRBV7-9,TRBJ1-5,CASSLRGQPQHF
TRBV4-1,TRBJ2-5,CASSQDLGGQETQYF
TRBV29-1,TRBJ2-7,CSVEGSRAYEQYF
TRBV30,TRBJ2-1,CAWSLGDYHYNEQFF